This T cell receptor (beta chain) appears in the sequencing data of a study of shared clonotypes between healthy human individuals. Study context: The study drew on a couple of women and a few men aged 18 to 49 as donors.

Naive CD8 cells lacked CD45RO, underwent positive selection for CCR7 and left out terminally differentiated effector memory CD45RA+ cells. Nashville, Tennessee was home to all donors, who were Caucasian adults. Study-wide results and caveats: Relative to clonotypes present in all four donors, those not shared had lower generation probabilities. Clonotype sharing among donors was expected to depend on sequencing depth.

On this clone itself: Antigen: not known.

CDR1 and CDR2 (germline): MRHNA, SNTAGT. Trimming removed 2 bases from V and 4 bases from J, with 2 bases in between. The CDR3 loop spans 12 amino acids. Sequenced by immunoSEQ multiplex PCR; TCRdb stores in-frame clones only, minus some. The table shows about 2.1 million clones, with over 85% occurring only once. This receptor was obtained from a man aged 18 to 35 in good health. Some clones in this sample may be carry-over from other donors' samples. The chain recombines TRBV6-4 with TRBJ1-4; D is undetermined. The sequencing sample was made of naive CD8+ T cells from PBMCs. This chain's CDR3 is CASSDGNEKLFF. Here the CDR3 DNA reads TGTGCCAGCAGTGACGGTAATGAAAAACTGTTTTTT.